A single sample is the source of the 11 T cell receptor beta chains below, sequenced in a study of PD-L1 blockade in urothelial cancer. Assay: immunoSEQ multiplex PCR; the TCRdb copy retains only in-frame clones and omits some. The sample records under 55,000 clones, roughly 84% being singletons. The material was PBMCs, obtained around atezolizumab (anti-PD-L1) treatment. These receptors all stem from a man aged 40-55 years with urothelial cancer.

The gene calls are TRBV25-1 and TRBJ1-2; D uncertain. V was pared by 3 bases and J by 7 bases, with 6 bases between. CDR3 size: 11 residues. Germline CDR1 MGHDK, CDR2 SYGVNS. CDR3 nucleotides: TGTGCCAGCAGTGAGACAAGTGGCTACACCTTC. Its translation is CASSETSGYTF.

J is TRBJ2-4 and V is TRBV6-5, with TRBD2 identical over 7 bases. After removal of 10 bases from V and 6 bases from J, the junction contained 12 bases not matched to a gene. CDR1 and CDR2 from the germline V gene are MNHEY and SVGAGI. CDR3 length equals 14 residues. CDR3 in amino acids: CATEQRGGGNIQYF. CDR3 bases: TGTGCCACCGAGCAGAGGGGCGGGGGAAACATTCAGTACTTC.

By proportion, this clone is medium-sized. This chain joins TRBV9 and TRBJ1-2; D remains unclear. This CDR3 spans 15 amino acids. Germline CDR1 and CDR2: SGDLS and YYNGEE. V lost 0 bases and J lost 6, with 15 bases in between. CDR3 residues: CASSVVGPAEDGYTF. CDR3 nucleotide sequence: TGTGCCAGCAGCGTAGTAGGGCCCGCGGAGGATGGCTACACCTTC.

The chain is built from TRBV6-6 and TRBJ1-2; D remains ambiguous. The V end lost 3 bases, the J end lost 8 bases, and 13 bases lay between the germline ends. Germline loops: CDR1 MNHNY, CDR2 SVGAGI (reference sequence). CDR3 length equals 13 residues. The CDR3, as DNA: TGTGCCAGCAGTTATTCCGACGGGTCGGGCTACACCTTC. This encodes CASSYSDGSGYTF.

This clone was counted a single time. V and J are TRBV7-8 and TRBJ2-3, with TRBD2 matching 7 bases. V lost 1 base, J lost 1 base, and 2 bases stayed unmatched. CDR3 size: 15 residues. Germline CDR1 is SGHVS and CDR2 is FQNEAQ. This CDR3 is CASSLGLAGTDTQYF. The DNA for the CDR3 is TGTGCCAGCAGCTTAGGGCTAGCGGGCACAGATACGCAGTATTTT.

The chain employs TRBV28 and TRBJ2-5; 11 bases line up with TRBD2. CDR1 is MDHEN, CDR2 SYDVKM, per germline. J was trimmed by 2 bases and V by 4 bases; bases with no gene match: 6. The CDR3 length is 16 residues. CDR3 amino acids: CASSSPGLAVQETQYF. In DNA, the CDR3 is TGTGCCAGCAGTTCCCCGGGACTAGCGGTACAAGAGACCCAGTACTTC.

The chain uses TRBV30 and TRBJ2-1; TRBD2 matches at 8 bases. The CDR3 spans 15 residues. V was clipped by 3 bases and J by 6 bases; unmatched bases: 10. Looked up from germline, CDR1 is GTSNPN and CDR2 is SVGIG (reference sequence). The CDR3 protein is CAWRTHSGMGNEQFF. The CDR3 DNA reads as TGTGCCTGGAGGACCCATAGCGGGATGGGCAATGAGCAGTTCTTC.

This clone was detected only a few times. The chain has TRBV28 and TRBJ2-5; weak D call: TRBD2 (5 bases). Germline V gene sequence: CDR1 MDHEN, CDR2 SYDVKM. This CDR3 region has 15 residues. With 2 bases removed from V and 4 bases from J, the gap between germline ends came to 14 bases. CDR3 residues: CASSLRIEGGETQYF. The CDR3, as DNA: TGTGCCAGCAGTTTAAGGATTGAGGGTGGAGAGACCCAGTACTTC.

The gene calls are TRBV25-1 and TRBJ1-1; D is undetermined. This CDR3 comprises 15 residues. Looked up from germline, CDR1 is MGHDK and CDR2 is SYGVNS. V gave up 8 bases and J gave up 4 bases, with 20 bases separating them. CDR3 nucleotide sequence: TGTGCCAGCCCCCGGTCGAGGCGTCGTCTCACTGAAGCTTTCTTT. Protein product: CASPRSRRRLTEAFF.

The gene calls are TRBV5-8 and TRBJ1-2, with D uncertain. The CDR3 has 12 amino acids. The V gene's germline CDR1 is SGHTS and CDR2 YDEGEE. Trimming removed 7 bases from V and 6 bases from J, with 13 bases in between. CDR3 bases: TGTGCCAGCGACATCCTTGGGCATGGCTACACCTTC. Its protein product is CASDILGHGYTF.

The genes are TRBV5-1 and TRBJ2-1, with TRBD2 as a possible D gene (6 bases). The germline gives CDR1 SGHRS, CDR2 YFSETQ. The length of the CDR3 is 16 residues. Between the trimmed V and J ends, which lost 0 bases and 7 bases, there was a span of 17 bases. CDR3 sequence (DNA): TGCGCCAGCAGCTTGGAGGAGGGCCAAGGTAAAAATGAGCAGTTCTTC. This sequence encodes CASSLEEGQGKNEQFF.